The 29 T cell receptor beta chains reported below all come from one sample, sequenced in a study of blood T cell repertoires in COVID-19. Sequenced by immunoSEQ multiplex PCR; TCRdb stores in-frame clones only, minus some. This repertoire shows roughly 150,000 clones, approximately 80% found once; its top ten account for approximately 14%. Sample: peripheral blood. The receptor source for this set is a woman of 80 years or more with acute or convalescent COVID-19.

The chain links TRBV28 to TRBJ1-6, with no clear D. CDR3 size: 12 residues. Germline CDR1 MDHEN, CDR2 SYDVKM. Trimming pared 7 bases from V and 9 bases from J, leaving 10 bases between. DNA for the CDR3: TGTGCCAGCACTCGTAGTACTTCACCCCTCCACTTT. Residues: CASTRSTSPLHF.

This clone was recorded once. The chain links TRBV3-1 (or the pseudogene TRBV3-2) to TRBJ2-5; 7 bases align to TRBD1. The CDR3 loop spans 16 amino acids. J gave up 1 base and V 2 bases, and 7 bases lay outside the gene matches. CDR1 and CDR2 from the germline V gene are LGHDT and YNNKEL (reference sequence). CDR3 coding DNA: TGTGCCAGCAGCCAATCGAGGGGGCCCCCCCAAGAGACCCAGTACTTC. Translation: CASSQSRGPPQETQYF.

The chain has TRBV19 and TRBJ1-5; TRBD1 agrees at 9 bases. Germline CDR1 reads LNHDA; CDR2 reads SQIVND (reference sequence). The CDR3 is 17 residues long. J was trimmed by 0 bases and V by 5 bases; bases with no gene match: 8. The CDR3: CASSPGTGRDSNQPQHF. The CDR3 bases are TGTGCCAGTAGTCCCGGGACAGGGAGGGATAGCAATCAGCCCCAGCATTTT.

V usage is TRBV7-9 and J usage is TRBJ2-1; no firm D call. Germline V gene lookup returns CDR1 SEHNR and CDR2 FQNEAQ (reference sequence). The CDR3 sequence is 11 residues long. With 0 bases removed from V and 10 bases from J, the gap between germline ends came to 4 bases. In DNA, the CDR3 is TGTGCCAGCAGCTTAGCTCGGGAGCAGTTCTTC. Translation gives CASSLAREQFF.

The V and J genes are TRBV6-5 and TRBJ2-3; 10 bases are a match to TRBD2. J lost 5 bases, V lost 6 bases, and 5 bases had no gene match. CDR3 length: 14 amino acids. Germline CDR1 reads MNHEY; CDR2 reads SVGAGI. CDR3 sequence reads: CASRLAGAEDTQYF. CDR3 DNA sequence: TGTGCCAGCAGGCTAGCGGGGGCGGAAGATACGCAGTATTTT.

This chain uses TRBV7-9 with TRBJ2-3, with a possible D match to TRBD2 (6 bases). This CDR3 has 15 amino acids. V was pared by 5 bases and J by 8 bases, with 20 bases between. Germline lookup yields CDR1 SEHNR and CDR2 FQNEAQ (reference sequence). CDR3 nucleotides: TGTGCCAGCAGCCCAATGGGGGGTCGGATGGGTACGCAGTATTTT. Protein: CASSPMGGRMGTQYF.

This clone was seen just once. The J gene is TRBJ1-6, the V gene TRBV5-5, with 7 bases fitting TRBD1. V gave up 6 bases and J gave up 10 bases; unmatched junction bases: 13. The CDR3 spans 15 residues. Germline loops: CDR1 SGHKS, CDR2 YYEKEE (reference sequence). This chain's CDR3 is CASIPEGALKSPLHF. CDR3 coding DNA: TGTGCCAGCATCCCAGAGGGGGCTTTGAAGTCACCCCTCCACTTT.

The rearrangement joins TRBV19 to TRBJ2-7, with 7 positions matching TRBD2. This CDR3 comprises 16 residues. V was pared by 6 bases and J by 1 base, with 12 bases of the junction left unmatched. The V gene's germline CDR1 is LNHDA and CDR2 SQIVND (reference sequence). The CDR3 nucleotides read TGTGCCAGTAGGCTCTCGGGAGGCGGTACTTCCTACGAGCAGTACTTC. It is translated as CASRLSGGGTSYEQYF.

This clone was found once. V gene TRBV12-3 or TRBV12-4 combines with J gene TRBJ2-7; D is uncertain. The CDR3 spans 13 residues. V was cut by 6 bases and J by 0 bases, with 9 bases left in between. CDR3 DNA sequence: TGTGCCAGCAGACCAACACACTCCTACGAGCAGTACTTC. Protein product: CASRPTHSYEQYF.

The V call is TRBV28, the J call TRBJ2-7, with 8 bases lining up with TRBD2. Germline V gives CDR1 MDHEN, CDR2 SYDVKM. Trimming removed 4 bases from V and 4 bases from J; junction bases left unmatched: 9. This CDR3 spans 15 amino acids. The chain's CDR3 is CASSSLGGDQYEQYF. As DNA, the CDR3 is TGTGCCAGCAGTTCCCTCGGGGGGGACCAATACGAGCAGTACTTC. Full variable domain (outside the CDR3, taken from reference TRBV28 and TRBJ2-7): DVKVTQSSRYLVKRTGEKVFLECVQDMDHENMFWYRQDPGLGLRLIYFSYDVKMKEKGDIPEGYSVSREKKERFSLILESASTNQTSMYLCASSSLGGDQYEQYFGPGTRLTVT.

This clone has a single count. The chain carries TRBV28 and TRBJ2-5; D remains unclear. Germline assignment: CDR1 MDHEN and CDR2 SYDVKM. Trimming took 1 base from V and 5 from J, leaving 11 bases between them. This CDR3 is built from 14 residues. The CDR3 is CASSLSGPLETQYF. The CDR3 coding sequence is TGTGCCAGCAGTTTATCGGGTCCTTTGGAGACCCAGTACTTC.

The chain carries TRBV7-6 and TRBJ2-3, with TRBD2 matching over 14 bases. This CDR3 has 19 amino acids. Per germline, CDR1 SGHVS and CDR2 FNYEAQ. The trim removed 3 bases at V and 3 bases at J, leaving 11 bases unmatched. In DNA, the CDR3 is TGTGCCAGCAGCTTGAGGACTAGCGGGAGGTCCAGATCTACAGATACGCAGTATTTT. Translation: CASSLRTSGRSRSTDTQYF.

The V and J genes are TRBV7-6 and TRBJ2-3; 7 bases agree with TRBD2. The CDR3 spans 15 residues. The V gene end was trimmed by 2 bases and the J gene end by 1 base; junction bases not matched to a gene: 3. Germline values: CDR1 SGHVS, CDR2 FNYEAQ. CDR3 region: CASSLPSGGTDTQYF. CDR3 DNA sequence: TGTGCCAGCAGCTTACCTAGCGGAGGCACAGATACGCAGTATTTT.

This clone was seen only once. Here the CDR3 reads CASSLASGGTYEQYF. The CDR3 bases are TGCGCCAGCAGCTTGGCTAGCGGGGGTACCTACGAGCAGTACTTC. J is TRBJ2-7 and V is TRBV5-1; 10 bases align to TRBD2. The germline V gene has CDR1 SGHRS and CDR2 YFSETQ. J was trimmed by 2 bases and V by 0 bases; bases with no gene match: 2. This CDR3 comprises 15 residues.

V is TRBV7-9 and J is TRBJ1-1; a weak D match, TRBD1 (6 bases). Germline V gene lookup returns CDR1 SEHNR and CDR2 FQNEAQ (reference sequence). This CDR3 spans 13 amino acids. V lost 5 bases to trimming and J lost 5 bases, with 12 bases between them. CDR3 amino acids: CASSRAQGTEAFF. The CDR3 DNA reads TGTGCCAGCAGCCGGGCACAGGGAACTGAAGCTTTCTTT. Full variable domain (remainder filled in from reference TRBV7-9 and TRBJ1-1): DTGVSQNPRHKITKRGQNVTFRCDPISEHNRLYWYRQTLGQGPEFLTYFQNEAQLEKSRLLSDRFSAERPKGSFSTLEIQRTEQGDSAMYLCASSRAQGTEAFFGQGTRLTVV.

This clone has a single count. The chain is built from TRBV19 and TRBJ1-5; the D gene is possibly TRBD1 (5 bases). Trimming left V 5 bases short and J 7 bases short, with 24 bases between. Germline V gene data show CDR1 as LNHDA and CDR2 as SQIVND (reference sequence). This CDR3 region has 17 residues. CDR3 amino acids: CASSPRGLGDRGQPQHF. The CDR3 DNA reads as TGTGCCAGTAGTCCGCGGGGTCTAGGGGATCGGGGACAGCCCCAGCATTTT.

In nucleotides, the CDR3 is TGCGCCAGCAGCCAGGGGACAGGGGACGCGTCACCCCTCCACTTT. Encoded protein: CASSQGTGDASPLHF. V and J are TRBV5-1 and TRBJ1-6, with TRBD1 matching 10 bases. The ends lost 4 bases at V and 10 bases at J; junction bases unmatched: 8. The germline V gene has CDR1 SGHRS and CDR2 YFSETQ. The CDR3 contains 15 residues.

The V call is TRBV4-1, the J call TRBJ2-1, with D possibly matching TRBD1 (5 bases). Germline lookup yields CDR1 MGHRA and CDR2 YSYEKL. The CDR3 loop spans 14 amino acids. V shed 8 bases and J shed 9 bases, with 20 bases lying between them. CDR3 sequence (DNA): TGCGCCAGCGACTGGGGCCTTAGGAGTGGTGAGCAGTTCTTC. Translating it yields CASDWGLRSGEQFF.

The rearrangement links TRBV4-1 to TRBJ1-5; D gene uncertain. Trimming took 6 bases from V and 0 from J, leaving 12 bases between them. In germline, CDR1 is MGHRA, CDR2 YSYEKL. There are 15 residues in the CDR3. The CDR3: CASRHNTNSNQPQHF. CDR3 DNA: TGCGCCAGCAGACATAATACTAATAGCAATCAGCCCCAGCATTTT.

V and J are TRBV12-5 and TRBJ1-5; D may be TRBD1 (5 bases). CDR3 length: 14 amino acids. From germline, CDR1 is LGHNT and CDR2 FRNRAP. Trimming cost V 1 base and J 4 bases, with 8 bases left between them. CDR3 coding DNA: TGTGCTAGTGGTTTGGGACAGCCTAATCAGCCCCAGCATTTT. As protein: CASGLGQPNQPQHF.

The chain joins TRBV27 to TRBJ1-1; D not resolved. The CDR3 is made up of 16 amino acids. Germline V gene sequence: CDR1 MNHEY, CDR2 SMNVEV (reference sequence). Trimming cost V 2 bases and J 1 base, with 14 bases left between them. The CDR3 region is CASSLNVKRTNTEAFF. The DNA for the CDR3 is TGTGCCAGCAGTTTAAATGTGAAGCGGACGAACACTGAAGCTTTCTTT.

This clone was recorded only once. The V and J genes are TRBV29-1 and TRBJ2-5, with 10 bases lining up with TRBD1. With 3 bases clipped from V and 5 bases from J, the junction kept 3 bases outside the gene matches. Germline V gives CDR1 SQVTM, CDR2 ANQGSEA. There are 13 residues in the CDR3. CDR3 residues: CSVDGDRGETQYF. The CDR3 DNA reads as TGCAGCGTTGACGGGGACAGGGGTGAGACCCAGTACTTC.

The genes are TRBV27 and TRBJ1-2; possible D gene TRBD1, 6 bases. V was shortened by 8 bases and J by 4 bases, with 32 bases between the two germline ends. Germline V lookup: CDR1 MNHEY, CDR2 SMNVEV (reference sequence). The CDR3 spans 19 residues. CDR3 in amino acids: CASHQGTEAFQGSLYGYTF. The CDR3 DNA reads TGTGCCAGCCACCAGGGAACTGAGGCCTTCCAGGGGTCCCTCTATGGCTACACCTTC.

The chain uses TRBV6-6 and TRBJ1-5; TRBD1 aligns across 8 bases. This CDR3 has 17 amino acids. Germline V gives CDR1 MNHNY, CDR2 SVGAGI (reference sequence). After removal of 5 bases from V and 4 bases from J, the junction contained 13 bases not matched to a gene. The CDR3 protein is CASSRVGGGQANQPQHF. The DNA for the CDR3 is TGTGCCAGCAGTCGAGTGGGGGGGGGACAGGCGAATCAGCCCCAGCATTTT.

This clone was picked up many times. This chain joins TRBV12-3 or TRBV12-4 and TRBJ1-1, with D possibly being TRBD1 (6 bases). V lost 2 bases, J lost 7 bases, and 11 bases lay in between. The CDR3 totals 13 residues. The CDR3 protein is CASSLIQGNEAFF. The CDR3 DNA sequence: TGTGCCAGCAGTTTAATTCAGGGGAATGAAGCTTTCTTT.

The chain is built from TRBV19 and TRBJ2-6, with D tentatively TRBD1 (6 bases). The CDR3 loop spans 17 amino acids. In germline, CDR1 is LNHDA, CDR2 SQIVND (reference sequence). CDR3 region: CATSEGSRGNGANVLTF. CDR3 sequence (DNA): TGTGCAACCAGTGAGGGCTCCAGGGGAAATGGGGCCAACGTCCTGACTTTC.

The chain links TRBV5-1 to TRBJ1-4; D is unresolved. CDR1 is SGHRS and CDR2 is YFSETQ in the germline V gene. The CDR3 has 14 residues. With 7 bases removed from V and 5 bases from J, the gap between germline ends came to 15 bases. CDR3: CASRPGSLNEKLFF. CDR3 bases: TGCGCCAGCCGCCCGGGGTCCCTCAATGAAAAACTGTTTTTT.

J is TRBJ2-1 and V is TRBV7-3, with TRBD2 as a possible D gene (5 bases). V lost 1 base and J 9 bases, leaving 13 bases between the germline ends. This CDR3 has 14 residues. Germline CDR1 SGHTA, CDR2 FQGTGA. The DNA of the CDR3 is TGTGCCAGCAGCTTAAGTGCTAGCACGGGTGAGCAGTTCTTC. Protein: CASSLSASTGEQFF.

The rearrangement joins TRBV2 to TRBJ2-7; perhaps TRBD2 as D (7 bases). V lost 7 bases and J lost 0, with 19 bases in between. CDR3 length equals 16 residues. The germline V gene encodes CDR1 SNHLY and CDR2 FYNNEI. The CDR3 bases are TGTGCCAGCATGCCGTGGGGGAGGGGGGTCTCCTACGAGCAGTACTTC. This translates into CASMPWGRGVSYEQYF. Complete variable domain (other parts from reference TRBV2 and TRBJ2-7): EPEVTQTPSHQVTQMGQEVILRCVPISNHLYFYWYRQILGQKVEFLVSFYNNEISEKSEIFDDQFSVERPDGSNFTLKIRSTKLEDSAMYFCASMPWGRGVSYEQYFGPGTRLTVT.